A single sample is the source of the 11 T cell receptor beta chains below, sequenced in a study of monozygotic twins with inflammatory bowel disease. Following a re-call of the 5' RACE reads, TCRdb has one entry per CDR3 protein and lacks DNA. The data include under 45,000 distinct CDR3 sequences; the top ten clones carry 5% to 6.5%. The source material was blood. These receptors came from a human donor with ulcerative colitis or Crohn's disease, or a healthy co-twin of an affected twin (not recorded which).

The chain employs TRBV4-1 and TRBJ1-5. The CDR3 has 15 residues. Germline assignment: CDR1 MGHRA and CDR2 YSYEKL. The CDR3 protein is CASSQDMGSNQPQHF.

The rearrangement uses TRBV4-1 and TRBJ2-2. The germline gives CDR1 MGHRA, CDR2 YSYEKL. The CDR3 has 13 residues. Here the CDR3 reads CASSQALAGELFF.

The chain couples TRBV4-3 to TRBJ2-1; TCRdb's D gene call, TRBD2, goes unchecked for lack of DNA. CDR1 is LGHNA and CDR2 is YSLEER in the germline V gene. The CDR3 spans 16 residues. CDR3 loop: CASSQGLAGAYNEQFF.

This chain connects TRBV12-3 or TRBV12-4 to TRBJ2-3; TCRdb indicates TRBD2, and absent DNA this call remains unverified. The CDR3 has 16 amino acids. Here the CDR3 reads CASSPKSPGGSDTQYF.

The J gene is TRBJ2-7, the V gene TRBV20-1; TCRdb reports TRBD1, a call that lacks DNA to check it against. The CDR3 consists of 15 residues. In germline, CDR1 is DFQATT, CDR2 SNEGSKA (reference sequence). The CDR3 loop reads CSARDPTGVSYEQYF.

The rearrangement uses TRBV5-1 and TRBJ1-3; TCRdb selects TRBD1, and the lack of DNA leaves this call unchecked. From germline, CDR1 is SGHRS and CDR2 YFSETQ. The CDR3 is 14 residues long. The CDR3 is CASSPGTAGNTIYF.

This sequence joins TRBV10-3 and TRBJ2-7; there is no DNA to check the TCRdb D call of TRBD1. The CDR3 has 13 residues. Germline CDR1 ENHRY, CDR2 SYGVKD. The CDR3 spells CAISDGASYEQYF.

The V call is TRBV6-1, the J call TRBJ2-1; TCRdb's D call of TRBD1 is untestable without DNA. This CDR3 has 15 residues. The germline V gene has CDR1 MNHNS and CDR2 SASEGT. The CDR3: CASSEWGQRDNEQFF.

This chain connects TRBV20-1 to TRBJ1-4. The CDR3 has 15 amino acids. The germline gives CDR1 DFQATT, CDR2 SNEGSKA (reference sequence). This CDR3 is CSASLAAGTNEKLFF.

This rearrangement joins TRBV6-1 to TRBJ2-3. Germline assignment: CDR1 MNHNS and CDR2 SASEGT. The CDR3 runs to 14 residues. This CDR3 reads CASSEGSSTDTQYF.

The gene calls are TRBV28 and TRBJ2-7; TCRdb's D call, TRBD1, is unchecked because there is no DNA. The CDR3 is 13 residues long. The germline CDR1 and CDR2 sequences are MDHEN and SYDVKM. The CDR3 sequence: CASSLTGVYEQYF.